This T cell receptor beta chain is drawn from a study of T cell repertoires in ileal Crohn's disease (dated by TCRdb to 2018 to 2020). Broadly, across the study: Median disease duration was about eight years, and about 40% of patients were identified as active smokers at the time of surgery. A total of roughly 170 mucosal samples from approximately 60 patients were sequenced, with samples obtained at several locations on the surgical specimen and at postoperative endoscopy. TCR repertoire analysis was performed in about 61 Crohn's disease patients drawn from a prospective multicentre cohort. The study was conducted in parallel with a multicentre cohort built to find predictors of early endoscopic recurrence after ileocolonic resection. Surgery was performed for a complication in all patients, with stricturing disease in roughly 60% and penetrating disease in 39%. Roughly half of the patients were given postoperative therapy, with 15 to 20 on anti-TNF agents and about a dozen on thiopurines. A Rutgeerts score above i0 was used to define endoscopic postoperative recurrence. Broader findings and caveats from the paper: A significantly higher proportion of clonal expansions was observed in active smokers at surgery than in non-smokers (approximately 28% vs 17%, p=0.02). Higher high-frequency clone percentages at surgery were associated with endoscopic recurrence; all patients with clonality above 26.8% (18/57) had recurrence. More high-frequency clones were carried by sorted CD8 T cells than by CD4 T cells, suggesting that mucosal expansions were mainly CD8. Mucosal CD4 and CD8 T cells were sorted and sequenced only in a subgroup of patients, whose size was not stated.

Around 0.45 micrograms of biopsy DNA per sample were submitted for commercial TCRB immunosequencing. CDR3 regions were amplified from genomic DNA by Adaptive Biotechnology using a two-step, amplification bias-controlled multiplex PCR. The first PCR used primers for every V and J gene segment; the second PCR added barcodes and Illumina adapters. An Illumina instrument was used to sequence the CDR3 libraries. Processing in the source paper ran as follows. Vendor-provided pipelines were combined with custom analysis of raw data in R/Bioconductor under R version 3.3.0. Clonality, ranging from 0 to 1, was calculated as the inverse of the normalised Shannon entropy of all productive clones. High-frequency clones were defined as the share of the repertoire occupied by the top 100 clones, with only clones passing a 95% confidence test being retained. The Simpson index measured repertoire diversity, and the Morisita-Horn index measured overlap between samples. The clones in this table, taken by TCRdb from immuneACCESS, are in-frame only. Not every clone is retained; where verified, under half of the shortfall comes from an unresolved V gene, and the cause of the rest is unknown. That table is the source of V, J and clone size, and D and trimming were worked out from the DNA. This sample holds about 7,400 clones; around 81% were observed only once. Clones ranked in the top ten supply 4.9% of the sample.

Adults with ileal or ileocolonic Crohn's disease for whom ileocolonic resection was indicated were considered eligible. Before DNA extraction, whole ileal mucosal biopsies were kept frozen at -80 degrees C. Genomic DNA was isolated from frozen whole biopsies using a TRizol-based method, and the DNA was quantified with a NanoDrop 2000 spectrophotometer. The cysteine opens and the phenylalanine closes a CDR3 of 11 amino acids. Only CDR3 DNA is held: 33 bases, read in frame from base 1. CDR1 and CDR2, per the germline V gene (reference sequence), are DFQATT and SNEGSKA. Concerning this clone itself: There is no known antigen for this receptor. One end of the junction fails to match germline, which may point to a read error.

The rearranged chain carries TRBV20-1 and TRBJ1-1, with the D gene call left open. Sequencing was done on a sample of ileal tissue. The TCR was taken from an adult with Crohn's disease. The CDR3 is CSARDGRAQQF. The bases are TGCAGTGCTAGAGATGGGAGGGCACAGCAATTT.